This T cell receptor (beta chain) was obtained from a study of early T cells in non-severe SARS-CoV-2 infection. Study information: Sequenced material consisted of bulk RNA (from unsorted whole blood), and chains were unpaired. Study outcomes and limitations: VDJdb matches were skewed toward anti-spike CD8 T cell responses.

The CDR3 runs 15 residues. V was pared by 5 bases and J by 2 bases, with 15 bases between. CDR1 is SGHAT, CDR2 FQNNGV, per germline. TCRdb independently ran MiXCR on the 5' RACE reads; one entry per CDR3 protein. The table shows about 110,000 distinct CDR3 sequences, with 11% occurring only once. There are a few counts of this clonotype. The antigen remains undetermined. This TCR was recovered from an adult who was a healthcare worker with PCR-confirmed SARS-CoV-2 infection or an uninfected control (not recorded which). V usage is TRBV11-2 and J usage is TRBJ1-2, with D tentatively TRBD1 (6 bases). The sequenced material came from whole blood. The CDR3 loop is CASSAGRGGNYGYTF. In nucleotides, the CDR3 is TGTGCCAGCAGCGCTGGCAGGGGAGGAAACTATGGCTACACCTTC.